The clone carrying this T cell receptor beta chain has a handful of counts. The data were obtained in a study of blood T cell repertoires in COVID-19. Looking at the study overall: Sample material is recorded as cDNA or gDNA derived from T cells, B-cell-depleted T cells, or PBMCs.

Germline V CDR1 and CDR2: MNHEY, SVGAGI. This CDR3 has 11 residues. V dropped 6 bases and J dropped 7 bases, with 7 bases sitting between them. Profiling relied on immunoSEQ multiplex PCR, and the TCRdb table lists in-frame clones only, not all of them. The data contain approximately 200,000 clones, 87% of them singletons. The chain has TRBV6-5 and TRBJ2-1, with D possibly being TRBD1 (6 bases). The sequencing sample was made of PBMCs or T cells enriched from blood (not recorded which). The TCR originated in a woman between 25 and 40 years old who had recovered from COVID-19. The CDR3 sequence: CASRGGNEQFF. DNA for the CDR3: TGTGCCAGCAGAGGGGGTAATGAGCAGTTCTTC.